This TCR beta chain was documented in a study of T cells after yellow fever vaccination. Regarding this clonotype: As yet, its antigen is unknown.

Findings and caveats of the study: The bulk population could contribute abundant contaminating clonotypes to FACS-sorted repertoires.

TCRdb passed the 5' RACE reads through MiXCR, listing each CDR3 protein once. This repertoire shows fewer than 450,000 distinct CDR3 sequences, around a tenth found once; its top ten account for roughly a sixth. There are 17 residues in the CDR3. CDR1 SGHVS and CDR2 FQNEAQ come from the germline V gene. V was cut by 1 base and J by 0 bases, with 12 bases left in between. The rearrangement links TRBV7-8 to TRBJ1-4; D is unresolved. The sequences come from PBMCs, collected on the day of the first yellow fever vaccination. The receptor was isolated from a man aged 18 to 35 who received the YFV17D yellow fever vaccine. CDR3 residues: CASSLVRELATNEKLFF. The CDR3 DNA is TGTGCCAGCAGCTTAGTACGGGAGTTAGCAACTAATGAAAAACTGTTTTTT.